The next 2 T cell receptor beta chains were all read from a single sample in a study of graft-versus-host responses after intestinal transplantation. These TCRs' antigens remain unknown. Produced via immunoSEQ multiplex PCR; TCRdb's table is partial and in-frame only. The repertoire holds more than 65,000 clones, with 92% as singletons. Material: unstimulated CD8+ T cells sorted from spleen or lymph node cells, obtained before transplant. The receptors stem from a human donor who was the organ donor for an intestinal transplant.

V gene TRBV4-2 combines with J gene TRBJ1-5; D unresolved. The germline V gene encodes CDR1 LGHNA and CDR2 YNFKEQ. The CDR3 runs to 15 residues. V lost 1 base and J 7 bases, leaving 14 bases between the germline ends. The CDR3 bases are TGTGCCAGCAGCCAAGGTTGGAGTAACGGGCAGCCCCAGCATTTT. Protein product: CASSQGWSNGQPQHF.

The CDR3, as DNA: TGTGCCAGCAGCAAGGGGTTAGATACGCAGTATTTT. Translated: CASSKGLDTQYF. The V and J genes are TRBV7-8 and TRBJ2-3; possible D gene TRBD1, 5 bases. Germline CDR1 and CDR2: SGHVS and FQNEAQ. Trimming cost V 5 bases and J 5 bases, with 8 bases left between them. This CDR3 comprises 12 residues.